This T cell receptor beta chain was found in a study of T cells in Graves' hyperthyroidism and ophthalmopathy. RNA transcripts served as the template for amplifying TCR beta CDR3 regions. TCR CDR3 regions were first amplified by RT-PCR with HTBI primers. Each CDR3 protein gets one entry after TCRdb re-called the multiplex PCR reads with MiXCR. The data show more than 650,000 distinct CDR3 sequences, 14% seen once. This clonotype was detected a few times. Germline CDR1 is MNHEY and CDR2 is SMNVEV (reference sequence). CDR3 length: 18 residues. Trimming removed 0 bases from V and 0 bases from J; junction bases left unmatched: 2.

Sequenced sample: blood. The origin of this receptor is a woman between 18 and 29 years old with Graves' hyperthyroidism. The V gene is TRBV27, the J gene TRBJ2-6; 10 bases fit TRBD1. The CDR3 region is CASSLSGQGISGANVLTF. The CDR3 DNA follows: TGTGCCAGCAGTTTATCGGGACAGGGGATCTCTGGGGCCAACGTCCTGACTTTC.